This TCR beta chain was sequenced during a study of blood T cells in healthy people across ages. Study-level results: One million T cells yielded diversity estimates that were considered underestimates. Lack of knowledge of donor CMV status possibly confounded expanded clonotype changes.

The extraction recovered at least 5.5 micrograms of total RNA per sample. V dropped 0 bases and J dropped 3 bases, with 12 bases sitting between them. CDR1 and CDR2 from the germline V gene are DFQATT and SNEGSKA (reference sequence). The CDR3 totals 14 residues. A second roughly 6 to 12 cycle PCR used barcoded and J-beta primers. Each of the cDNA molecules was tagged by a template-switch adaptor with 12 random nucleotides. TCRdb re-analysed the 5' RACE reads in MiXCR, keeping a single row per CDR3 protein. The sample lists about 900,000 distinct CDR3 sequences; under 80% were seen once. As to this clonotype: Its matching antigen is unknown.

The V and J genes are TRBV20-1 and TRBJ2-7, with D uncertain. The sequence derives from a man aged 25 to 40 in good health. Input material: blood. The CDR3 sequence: CSARDGTTLYEQYF. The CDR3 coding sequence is TGCAGTGCTAGAGATGGAACGACTCTCTACGAGCAGTACTTC.